One sample yielded the 29 T cell receptor beta chains listed below, sequenced in a study of Ad26.COV2.S vaccination and SARS-CoV-2 variants (dated by TCRdb to 2020 to 2023). The treatment or condition label, as the study defines it: around 19 received Ad26.COV2.S at low or high dose, single or two shots; about 5 received placebo; per-sample allocation not given. Repertoires of vaccine and placebo recipients were sequenced from samples taken on day 63 after the first injection. Receptor libraries were prepared by the immunoSEQ multiplex PCR assay. The immuneACCESS repertoire file appears here via TCRdb, limited to in-frame rearrangements. These files lack a portion of the clones; in checked studies, under half of the deficit traces to unresolved V genes, and the cause of the others is not known. The sample data list 300,000 to 350,000 clones, and approximately 86% of these were observed just once. The top ten clonotypes cover approximately 2.2% of the sample.

Specimen: peripheral blood, collected in a trial of Ad26.COV2.S vaccine versus placebo. These receptors were collected from a person aged 18 to 65 who received the Ad26.COV2.S COVID-19 vaccine or a placebo.

CDR3 sequence (DNA): TGTGCCAGCAGACCTGTATGGGGGTCTAGCACCGGGGAGCTGTTTTTT. Translating gives CASRPVWGSSTGELFF. The chain has TRBV28 and TRBJ2-2; D may match TRBD1 or TRBD2 (5 bases each). CDR1 is MDHEN, CDR2 SYDVKM, per germline. Trimming removed 6 bases from V and 4 bases from J, with 18 bases in between. The CDR3 spans 16 residues.

The V and J genes are TRBV5-4 and TRBJ2-7; TRBD2 aligns across 8 bases. This CDR3 has 14 amino acids. The J segment lost 1 base and the V segment lost 3 bases, leaving 3 bases of the junction unmatched. Germline V gene sequence: CDR1 SGHNT, CDR2 YYREEE (reference sequence). CDR3 in amino acids: CASSSTSGSYEQYF. The CDR3 nucleotides are TGTGCCAGCAGCTCCACTAGCGGATCCTACGAGCAGTACTTC. The whole variable domain, filled in from reference TRBV5-4 and TRBJ2-7, reads ETGVTQSPTHLIKTRGQQVTLRCSSQSGHNTVSWYQQALGQGPQFIFQYYREEENGRGNFPPRFSGLQFPNYSSELNVNALELDDSALYLCASSSTSGSYEQYFGPGTRLTVT.

The V call is TRBV20-1, the J call TRBJ2-7; no definite D call. The CDR3 length is 9 residues. Trimming cost V 3 bases and J 10 bases, with 7 bases left between them. CDR1 and CDR2 (germline): DFQATT, SNEGSKA (reference sequence). As DNA, the CDR3 is TGCAGTGCTAGCCGAGACCAGTACTTC. Its translation: CSASRDQYF.

This clone was counted between two and nine times. The V and J genes are TRBV19 and TRBJ1-5, with 8 bases identical to TRBD1. CDR3 length equals 14 residues. Trimming took 9 bases from V and 2 from J; bases not matched to a gene: 6. In germline, CDR1 is LNHDA, CDR2 SQIVND (reference sequence). The CDR3 nucleotides are TGTGCCAGCACACCAGGGGGCGGCAATCAGCCCCAGCATTTT. As protein: CASTPGGGNQPQHF.

The rearrangement uses TRBV11-2 and TRBJ2-2; D gene unclear. The CDR3 loop spans 12 amino acids. Trimming pared 5 bases from V and 8 bases from J, leaving 9 bases between. Germline CDR1 SGHAT, CDR2 FQNNGV. The CDR3 bases are TGTGCCAGCAGCAACGTCCCGGGGGAGCTGTTTTTT. Amino acid sequence: CASSNVPGELFF.

J is TRBJ1-1 and V is TRBV7-8; D not resolved. Germline V lookup: CDR1 SGHVS, CDR2 FQNEAQ. V lost 1 base to trimming and J lost 5 bases, with 14 bases between them. This CDR3 has 15 amino acids. CDR3 coding DNA: TGTGCCAGCAGCTTAGTGGAGGGTATGGGGACTGAAGCTTTCTTT. Amino acid sequence: CASSLVEGMGTEAFF.

The V gene is TRBV19, the J gene TRBJ1-1; 7 bases agree with TRBD1. The length of the CDR3 is 14 residues. Germline V CDR1 and CDR2: LNHDA, SQIVND (reference sequence). V lost 5 bases and J lost 7; bases outside the gene matches: 10. This CDR3 is CASSPRQGALEAFF. CDR3 nucleotides: TGTGCCAGTAGTCCACGACAGGGAGCCCTTGAAGCTTTCTTT.

The J gene is TRBJ1-4, the V gene TRBV7-2; 9 bases are a match to TRBD1. V was pared by 6 bases and J by 1 base, with 9 bases of the junction left unmatched. CDR3 length equals 17 residues. The germline CDR1 and CDR2 sequences are SGHTA and FQGNSA. The CDR3 region is CASSHRGLIGTNEKLFF. The CDR3 DNA reads as TGTGCCAGCAGTCACAGGGGGCTCATAGGAACTAATGAAAAACTGTTTTTT.

The rearrangement links TRBV2 to TRBJ2-3; 8 bases agree with TRBD2. The CDR3 covers 16 residues. V shed 5 bases, J shed 2 bases, and the junction held 9 bases outside the gene matches. Per germline, CDR1 SNHLY and CDR2 FYNNEI. In DNA form, the CDR3 reads TGTGCCAGCAGTCCTGGGGTAGCGGGATACACAGATACGCAGTATTTT. This gives the protein CASSPGVAGYTDTQYF.

The CDR3 sequence: CASSYGGGTGYDTQYF. The CDR3 nucleotides read TGTGCCAGCAGTTATGGAGGGGGGACGGGTTACGATACGCAGTATTTT. The chain carries TRBV6-6 and TRBJ2-3; possibly TRBD1 or TRBD2 for D (6 bases each). Germline V CDR1 and CDR2: MNHNY, SVGAGI (reference sequence). This CDR3 has 16 amino acids. V was pared by 3 bases and J by 6 bases, with 19 bases between.

J is TRBJ1-3 and V is TRBV6-1; 10 bases line up with TRBD1. The J segment lost 2 bases and the V segment lost 0 bases, leaving 7 bases of the junction unmatched. The CDR3 sequence is 18 residues long. The germline V gene has CDR1 MNHNS and CDR2 SASEGT. The CDR3 nucleotides read TGTGCCAGCAGTGAAGCACCGGGACAGGGGTATCCTGGAAACACCATATATTTT. As protein: CASSEAPGQGYPGNTIYF.

The V call is TRBV5-4, the J call TRBJ2-7; no firm D call. The CDR3 spans 12 residues. Trimming took off 3 bases at V and 5 bases at J, with 9 bases between the two ends. The germline CDR1 and CDR2 sequences are SGHNT and YYREEE (reference sequence). The CDR3 reads CASSSRHHEQYF. The DNA for the CDR3 is TGTGCCAGCAGCTCGAGACACCACGAGCAGTACTTC. Based on the CDR3 plus reference TRBV5-4 and TRBJ2-7, the full variable domain is ETGVTQSPTHLIKTRGQQVTLRCSSQSGHNTVSWYQQALGQGPQFIFQYYREEENGRGNFPPRFSGLQFPNYSSELNVNALELDDSALYLCASSSRHHEQYFGPGTRLTVT.

This chain uses TRBV28 with TRBJ1-2, with a tentative D call TRBD1 (5 bases). Germline-derived CDR1 and CDR2 are MDHEN and SYDVKM. V was pared by 3 bases and J by 4 bases, with 15 bases between. CDR3 length equals 15 residues. CDR3 nucleotides: TGTGCCAGCAGTTTTCTTGCAGGGTCACCCTATGGCTACACCTTC. Residues: CASSFLAGSPYGYTF.

The CDR3 loop reads CASSLVSRLTGIYYNSPLHF. CDR3 bases: TGTGCCAGCAGCTTGGTTTCGCGGCTCACCGGGATCTACTATAATTCACCCCTCCACTTT. This chain connects TRBV5-8 to TRBJ1-6, with no clear D. CDR1 and CDR2 (germline): SGHTS, YDEGEE. CDR3 size: 20 residues. The V and J ends lost 0 bases and 3 bases respectively, with 22 bases between them.

V gene TRBV28 combines with J gene TRBJ1-1; D is perhaps TRBD1 (6 bases). The CDR3 runs to 14 residues. Germline CDR1 reads MDHEN; CDR2 reads SYDVKM. V was clipped by 7 bases and J by 1 base, with 13 bases between them. The CDR3 coding sequence is TGTGCCAGCACTTGGGGGGCCACGAACACTGAAGCTTTCTTT. This sequence encodes CASTWGATNTEAFF.

CDR3 loop: CASSRLSREYEQYF. DNA for the CDR3: TGTGCCAGCAGTCGACTTTCTAGGGAGTACGAGCAGTACTTC. This chain links TRBV28 with TRBJ2-7, with D maybe TRBD2 (5 bases). Per the germline V gene, CDR1 is MDHEN and CDR2 is SYDVKM. There are 14 residues in the CDR3. Trimming took off 5 bases at V and 4 bases at J, with 15 bases between the two ends.

V gene TRBV19 combines with J gene TRBJ1-5, with 7 positions matching TRBD1. J lost 2 bases, V lost 7 bases, and 8 bases had no gene match. The CDR3 totals 15 residues. Germline-derived CDR1 and CDR2 are LNHDA and SQIVND (reference sequence). The CDR3 is CASTRQGSGNQPQHF. The CDR3 DNA reads TGTGCCAGTACTCGACAGGGATCTGGCAATCAGCCCCAGCATTTT.

The V call is TRBV3-1 (or the pseudogene TRBV3-2), the J call TRBJ2-7; no firm D call. CDR1 is LGHDT, CDR2 YNNKEL, per germline (reference sequence). The CDR3 runs to 14 residues. Trimming stripped 5 bases from V and 4 bases from J, with 15 bases between. The DNA for the CDR3 is TGTGCCAGCAGCTCCGGCCTTTTAAGTTACGAGCAGTACTTC. Its protein is CASSSGLLSYEQYF.

This rearrangement joins TRBV3-1 (or the pseudogene TRBV3-2) to TRBJ2-2, with 10 bases that match TRBD1. This CDR3 has 20 amino acids. The V gene end was trimmed by 5 bases and the J gene end by 1 base; junction bases not matched to a gene: 16. Per germline, CDR1 LGHDT and CDR2 YNNKEL (reference sequence). CDR3 coding DNA: TGTGCCAGCAGCGCCCCTAAGAGTAGGACAGGGGGACGGAACACCGGGGAGCTGTTTTTT. Translated: CASSAPKSRTGGRNTGELFF.

This clone was seen only once. The chain couples TRBV28 to TRBJ2-5; maybe TRBD2 (5 bases). The V end lost 6 bases, the J end lost 2 bases, and 10 bases lay between the germline ends. Germline loops: CDR1 MDHEN, CDR2 SYDVKM. The CDR3 runs to 13 residues. The CDR3 DNA reads TGTGCCAGCAGGGCGGGTCCACAAGAGACCCAGTACTTC. Residues: CASRAGPQETQYF.

The chain recombines TRBV6-1 with TRBJ1-3; D is perhaps TRBD1 (5 bases). The V end lost 7 bases, the J end lost 0 bases, and 10 bases lay between the germline ends. The CDR3 consists of 14 residues. Germline assignment: CDR1 MNHNS and CDR2 SASEGT. The CDR3 spells CASTGTISGNTIYF. The CDR3 nucleotides are TGTGCCAGCACAGGGACCATCTCTGGAAACACCATATATTTT.

The rearrangement links TRBV5-1 to TRBJ1-3, with D maybe TRBD1 (6 bases). Trimming shortened V by 2 bases and J by 2 bases, and 14 bases separated the two germline ends. CDR1 is SGHRS and CDR2 is YFSETQ in the germline V gene. The CDR3 runs to 16 residues. This CDR3 reads CASSFSGGATGNTIYF. The DNA for the CDR3 is TGCGCCAGCAGCTTCTCCGGGGGGGCCACTGGAAACACCATATATTTT.

The chain employs TRBV30 and TRBJ2-2; D is ambiguous. The CDR3 contains 15 residues. CDR1 is GTSNPN and CDR2 is SVGIG in the germline V gene (reference sequence). With 2 bases removed from V and 5 bases from J, the gap between germline ends came to 15 bases. The CDR3: CAWSFESVSTGELFF. CDR3 nucleotide sequence: TGTGCCTGGAGTTTCGAGTCTGTTTCAACCGGGGAGCTGTTTTTT.

The gene calls are TRBV4-2 and TRBJ2-3, with 9 bases lining up with TRBD1. This CDR3 is built from 17 residues. The ends lost 2 bases at V and 0 bases at J; junction bases unmatched: 6. Germline values: CDR1 LGHNA, CDR2 YNFKEQ. CDR3 sequence reads: CASSQLDRGSSTDTQYF. CDR3 sequence (DNA): TGTGCCAGCAGCCAATTAGACAGGGGGAGTAGCACAGATACGCAGTATTTT.

The rearrangement uses TRBV11-3 and TRBJ2-3; 9 positions agree with TRBD1. Losses at the gene ends were 6 bases for V and 4 bases for J; bases not matched to a gene: 8. The CDR3 has 15 residues. Germline V gene data show CDR1 as SGHNT and CDR2 as YENEEA. This CDR3 is CASRDTGGIPDTQYF. For the CDR3, the DNA is TGTGCCAGCAGGGACACAGGGGGCATTCCAGATACGCAGTATTTT. Combining the CDR3 with reference TRBV11-3 and TRBJ2-3 gives the whole variable domain EAGVVQSPRYKIIEKKQPVAFWCNPISGHNTLYWYLQNLGQGPELLIRYENEEAVDDSQLPKDRFSAERLKGVDSTLKIQPAELGDSAVYLCASRDTGGIPDTQYFGPGTRLTVL.

The V gene is TRBV5-1, the J gene TRBJ1-2; D unclear. This CDR3 region has 12 residues. With 7 bases removed from V and 0 bases from J, the gap between germline ends came to 7 bases. CDR1 and CDR2 (germline): SGHRS, YFSETQ. CDR3 sequence (DNA): TGCGCCAGCGGTTCATCTAACTATGGCTACACCTTC. This translates into CASGSSNYGYTF.

The V and J genes are TRBV5-1 and TRBJ1-1, with no clear D. Germline CDR1 reads SGHRS; CDR2 reads YFSETQ. V was shortened by 4 bases and J by 0 bases, with 16 bases between the two germline ends. The length of the CDR3 is 16 residues. The CDR3 loop reads CASSPALLAMNTEAFF. In nucleotides, the CDR3 is TGCGCCAGCAGCCCGGCCCTTTTAGCTATGAACACTGAAGCTTTCTTT.

This clone was recorded only once. The V gene is TRBV7-2, the J gene TRBJ1-2; 7 bases map to TRBD1. CDR1 is SGHTA, CDR2 FQGNSA, per germline. The CDR3 has 14 amino acids. The junction had 2 bases not matched to a gene; V was cut back by 1 base and J by 3 bases. The CDR3 DNA reads as TGTGCCAGCAGCTTAGAGACAGGGTACTATGGCTACACCTTC. It specifies CASSLETGYYGYTF.

The chain combines TRBV5-4 with TRBJ2-1; D may be TRBD2 (7 bases). The CDR3 runs 16 residues. Germline V CDR1 and CDR2: SGHNT, YYREEE (reference sequence). Trimming pared 3 bases from V and 5 bases from J, leaving 18 bases between. This CDR3 reads CASSSGGGGINNEQFF. The CDR3 bases are TGTGCCAGCAGCTCCGGGGGAGGGGGGATCAACAATGAGCAGTTCTTC.